This TCR beta chain was recorded in a study of blood T cells in healthy people across ages. This clonotype was counted between two and nine times. It was with a sample-barcoded 5' primer and a J-beta primer mix that a second PCR of about 6 to 12 cycles was run. TCRdb used MiXCR to reprocess the 5' RACE reads, holding one entry per CDR3 protein. This table has 710,000 or so distinct CDR3 sequences, about 20% appearing once. Germline assignment: CDR1 SGHRS and CDR2 YFSETQ. Trimming took 5 bases from V and 5 from J; bases not matched to a gene: 11. This CDR3 has 16 amino acids. Material: blood. The TCR sequence derives from a man between 65 and 79 years old in good health. The V and J genes are TRBV5-1 and TRBJ1-5, with 9 bases lining up with TRBD1. CDR3 in amino acids: CASSPDGTGSHQPQHF. CDR3 bases: TGCGCCAGCAGTCCTGATGGGACAGGGAGCCATCAGCCCCAGCATTTT.